Below, 6 T cell receptor beta chains from the same sample are listed, as sequenced in a study of molecular identifiers for immune sequencing clone quantification. TCRdb recomputed calls from the PCR reads with MiXCR, one row per CDR3 protein. The sample shows about 320,000 distinct CDR3 sequences, 20% to 25% of them seen only once. The sample taken for sequencing was naive CD8+ T cells from blood, with Jurkat cell RNA spiked in. Specified subset: FACS-sorted CD8+CD4-CCR7+CD45RA+ naive T cells. These receptors all come from a human donor in good health. Some libraries in this study had Jurkat cell RNA spiked in.

At least ten counts were recorded for this clonotype. V is TRBV4-3 and J is TRBJ1-1, with D maybe TRBD1 (5 bases). The germline gives CDR1 LGHNA, CDR2 YSLEER. The CDR3 contains 16 residues. Trimming shortened V by 0 bases and J by 3 bases, and 14 bases separated the two germline ends. DNA of the CDR3: TGCGCCAGCAGCCAAGATGGGGCGGAAGGGTACACTGAAGCTTTCTTT. Residues: CASSQDGAEGYTEAFF.

On this clonotype: One junction end does not reproduce the germline sequence, and a read error may be involved. J is TRBJ2-7 and V is TRBV6-5; perhaps TRBD1 as D (5 bases). CDR1 is MNHEY and CDR2 is SVGAGI in the germline V gene. This CDR3 region has 13 residues. The CDR3 loop reads CACSYGQGNEQYF. CDR3 bases: TGTGCCTGCAGTTACGGGCAGGGCAACGAGCAGTACTTC.

Ten or more counts support this clonotype. The rearrangement joins TRBV6-5 to TRBJ2-3, with D unresolved. The CDR3 covers 12 residues. The germline V gene has CDR1 MNHEY and CDR2 SVGAGI. Trimming removed 10 bases from V and 6 bases from J, with 14 bases in between. The CDR3 sequence: CATTAHRDTQYF. The CDR3, as DNA: TGTGCCACCACGGCCCACCGGGATACGCAGTATTTT.

As for this clonotype: A much larger clone is a single base away; this may be a read error. The chain links TRBV29-1 to TRBJ2-7, with 8 bases matching TRBD2. Unmatched junction bases numbered 12, after V lost 7 bases and J lost 1 base. Germline V CDR1 and CDR2: SQVTM, ANQGSEA. This CDR3 comprises 15 residues. This CDR3 is CSAQGSGGPSYEQYF. CDR3 DNA: TGCAGCGCTCAGGGGTCGGGAGGGCCGTCCTACGAGCAGTACTTC.

The chain employs TRBV27 and TRBJ2-3, with 10 bases matching TRBD2. V gave up 5 bases and J gave up 4 bases; unmatched junction bases: 6. The CDR3 consists of 15 residues. The germline CDR1 and CDR2 sequences are MNHEY and SMNVEV (reference sequence). The CDR3 region has the DNA TGTGCCAGCAGTCGGCTAGCGGGAGAGTCAGATACGCAGTATTTT. Protein product: CASSRLAGESDTQYF.

This clonotype was counted many times. This chain joins TRBV5-6 and TRBJ2-1, with D perhaps being TRBD1 or TRBD2 (5 bases each). Trimming took off 3 bases at V and 4 bases at J, with 11 bases between the two ends. The CDR3 is 14 residues long. Germline CDR1 reads SGHDT; CDR2 reads YYEEEE. CDR3 in DNA: TGTGCCAGCAGCTCAGGGACGGAGTACAATGAGCAGTTCTTC. Translated: CASSSGTEYNEQFF.